Below are 22 T cell receptor beta chains sequenced from a single sample in a study of radiation and T cells in renal cell carcinoma (dated by TCRdb to about 2020). Preparation of the library involved the immunoSEQ multiplex PCR assay. Held by TCRdb, this immuneACCESS table contains in-frame sequences only and omits some clones. Under half of the omission traces to an unresolved V gene where checked; the cause of the rest is unknown. Within this sample are about 100,000 clones, with 65% to 90% of them counted one time only. The ten largest clones add up to under 8.5% of the sample. This specimen's time point label, per the study, means: blood 4 weeks post-SBRT, at nephrectomy. The treatment or condition label for this specimen denotes: 15 Gy SBRT to primary tumor, nephrectomy 4 weeks later. Sequenced here: blood, sampled from a patient whose treatment included radiotherapy and nephrectomy. The receptors were sampled from a man in his fifties or sixties with renal cell carcinoma.

A few counts support this clone. The chain uses TRBV16 and TRBJ1-3, with D tentatively TRBD1 (5 bases). CDR3 length equals 16 residues. The V end lost 4 bases, the J end lost 1 base, and 14 bases lay between the germline ends. Germline V gene lookup returns CDR1 KGHSY and CDR2 FQNENV. CDR3 amino acids: CASSLMRGASGNTIYF. The CDR3 coding sequence is TGTGCCAGCAGCCTCATGAGAGGGGCTTCTGGAAACACCATATATTTT.

The V and J genes are TRBV27 and TRBJ2-7; 13 bases line up with TRBD2. This CDR3 is 15 amino acids long. From germline, CDR1 is MNHEY and CDR2 SMNVEV (reference sequence). Trimming took 6 bases from V and 5 from J; bases not matched to a gene: 7. The CDR3 here is CASRGTSGRADEQYF. The DNA for the CDR3 is TGTGCCAGCAGGGGAACTAGCGGGAGGGCCGACGAGCAGTACTTC.

The gene calls are TRBV10-3 and TRBJ1-4; the D gene is possibly TRBD1 (6 bases). Germline V gene lookup returns CDR1 ENHRY and CDR2 SYGVKD. V lost 6 bases and J 8 bases, leaving 16 bases between the germline ends. The CDR3 runs 14 residues. CDR3: CAIRGDRGDEKLFF. The DNA of the CDR3 is TGTGCCATCAGAGGTGATAGGGGGGACGAAAAACTGTTTTTT.

This clone has more than one count but fewer than ten. The chain carries TRBV25-1 and TRBJ2-5, with D uncertain. V lost 7 bases to trimming and J lost 0 bases, with 12 bases between them. Germline V gene lookup returns CDR1 MGHDK and CDR2 SYGVNS. The CDR3 runs to 14 residues. CDR3 protein: CASIGPEDQETQYF. CDR3 DNA: TGTGCCAGCATAGGTCCAGAGGACCAAGAGACCCAGTACTTC.

The V call is TRBV15, the J call TRBJ2-5; possibly TRBD2 for D (5 bases). The CDR3 consists of 13 residues. Germline lookup yields CDR1 LNHNV and CDR2 YYDKDF (reference sequence). V lost 4 bases to trimming and J lost 2 bases, with 8 bases between them. The CDR3 bases are TGTGCCACCAGCAAAGGAGGACAAGAGACCCAGTACTTC. This codes for CATSKGGQETQYF.

The V call is TRBV5-1, the J call TRBJ1-1; D is perhaps TRBD1 (5 bases). This CDR3 contains 13 residues. Trimming took off 4 bases at V and 1 base at J, with 8 bases between the two ends. Germline CDR1 SGHRS, CDR2 YFSETQ. CDR3 sequence reads: CASSQDTNTEAFF. In DNA form, the CDR3 reads TGCGCCAGCAGCCAGGACACGAACACTGAAGCTTTCTTT.

V usage is TRBV27 and J usage is TRBJ2-7; D is uncertain. This CDR3 has 13 residues. Germline V lookup: CDR1 MNHEY, CDR2 SMNVEV (reference sequence). Deletions cut 2 bases from V and 4 bases from J, with 9 bases between. The CDR3: CASSLGPGYEQYF. DNA of the CDR3: TGTGCCAGCAGTTTAGGTCCTGGGTACGAGCAGTACTTC.

J is TRBJ2-7 and V is TRBV29-1; possibly TRBD2 for D (6 bases). The length of the CDR3 is 13 residues. The V end lost 6 bases, the J end lost 2 bases, and 14 bases lay between the germline ends. Germline V gene sequence: CDR1 SQVTM, CDR2 ANQGSEA. CDR3 sequence (DNA): TGCAGCGTCGCCCTAGCGTATCCCTACGAGCAGTACTTC. It specifies CSVALAYPYEQYF.

The gene calls are TRBV5-1 and TRBJ2-1, with 8 bases lining up with TRBD1. Trimming at V came to 5 bases and at J to 3 bases, leaving 4 bases not matched to a gene. Germline lookup yields CDR1 SGHRS and CDR2 YFSETQ. There are 14 residues in the CDR3. CDR3 in DNA: TGCGCCAGCAGGGCCGGGACAGGCTACAATGAGCAGTTCTTC. Its translation is CASRAGTGYNEQFF.

The V gene is TRBV5-1, the J gene TRBJ2-3; D might be TRBD2 (6 bases). The CDR3 covers 14 residues. The V end lost 0 bases, the J end lost 3 bases, and 8 bases lay between the germline ends. Germline CDR1 and CDR2: SGHRS and YFSETQ. The CDR3 sequence: CASSLEAGTDTQYF. CDR3 bases: TGCGCCAGCAGCTTGGAGGCGGGAACAGATACGCAGTATTTT.

The J gene is TRBJ2-3, the V gene TRBV6-6; D not certain. From germline, CDR1 is MNHNY and CDR2 SVGAGI (reference sequence). V was cut by 0 bases and J by 2 bases, with 9 bases left in between. This CDR3 comprises 15 residues. For the CDR3, the DNA is TGTGCCAGCAGTTACTCGATACTCGCCACAGATACGCAGTATTTT. This translates into CASSYSILATDTQYF.

The V call is TRBV2, the J call TRBJ2-2; D is unresolved. The CDR3 is 13 amino acids. V was trimmed by 3 bases and J by 5 bases, leaving 7 bases between them. In germline, CDR1 is SNHLY, CDR2 FYNNEI. The CDR3 spells CASSEVQTGELFF. The CDR3 nucleotides read TGTGCCAGCAGTGAGGTCCAGACCGGGGAGCTGTTTTTT.

This clone was detected only once. The chain carries TRBV14 and TRBJ2-3, with D possibly being TRBD1 (7 bases). Germline CDR1 reads SGHDN; CDR2 reads FVKESK. V was cut by 0 bases and J by 2 bases, with 15 bases left in between. The CDR3 covers 17 residues. This CDR3 reads CASSQDAAGGNTDTQYF. CDR3 sequence (DNA): TGTGCCAGCAGCCAAGATGCAGCAGGGGGGAACACAGATACGCAGTATTTT.

The chain employs TRBV7-9 and TRBJ2-1; TRBD2 might be the D (6 bases). Trimming removed 1 base at V and 10 bases at J, with 20 bases between. The germline V gene encodes CDR1 SEHNR and CDR2 FQNEAQ (reference sequence). CDR3 length equals 16 residues. Here the CDR3 reads CASSLVSGRPGEEQFF. Written as DNA, the CDR3 is TGTGCCAGCAGCTTAGTCTCTGGGAGGCCCGGGGAGGAGCAGTTCTTC. Complete variable domain (other parts from reference TRBV7-9 and TRBJ2-1): DTGVSQNPRHKITKRGQNVTFRCDPISEHNRLYWYRQTLGQGPEFLTYFQNEAQLEKSRLLSDRFSAERPKGSFSTLEIQRTEQGDSAMYLCASSLVSGRPGEEQFFGPGTRLTVL.

The rearrangement joins TRBV29-1 to TRBJ1-1; D gene uncertain. CDR3 size: 11 residues. The V and J ends lost 5 bases and 5 bases respectively, with 9 bases between them. The germline CDR1 and CDR2 sequences are SQVTM and ANQGSEA. CDR3 sequence: CSVLDRTEAFF. CDR3 DNA: TGCAGCGTTCTTGATAGGACTGAAGCTTTCTTT.

The chain has TRBV28 and TRBJ2-1, with 7 bases matching TRBD2. Trimming at V came to 7 bases and at J to 1 base, leaving 4 bases not matched to a gene. In germline, CDR1 is MDHEN, CDR2 SYDVKM. The length of the CDR3 is 14 residues. CDR3 bases: TGTGCCAGCAAACTAGCGTTGTCCTACAATGAGCAGTTCTTC. Amino acids: CASKLALSYNEQFF.

The genes are TRBV29-1 and TRBJ2-5; D unresolved. Trimming left V 6 bases short and J 4 bases short, with 15 bases between. CDR1 is SQVTM, CDR2 ANQGSEA, per germline. The CDR3 has 13 residues. The CDR3 loop is CSVLSLVLETQYF. CDR3 nucleotide sequence: TGCAGCGTCCTCAGCTTAGTGTTAGAGACCCAGTACTTC.

The chain is built from TRBV7-7 and TRBJ2-3; no reliable D call. The germline V and J ends were trimmed by 1 base and 8 bases, with 10 bases remaining between them. The CDR3 is made up of 13 amino acids. The germline CDR1 and CDR2 sequences are SSHAT and FNYEAQ (reference sequence). In DNA, the CDR3 is TGTGCCAGCAGCTTAGGCCTAACGGGTACGCAGTATTTT. This codes for CASSLGLTGTQYF.

The sample holds one count of this clone. The chain carries TRBV5-6 and TRBJ2-5, with D perhaps matching TRBD2 (6 bases). Trimming stripped 0 bases from V and 2 bases from J, with 17 bases between. The CDR3 is made up of 17 amino acids. Per the germline V gene, CDR1 is SGHDT and CDR2 is YYEEEE. The CDR3 here is CASSLVVAAKIQETQYF. CDR3 coding DNA: TGTGCCAGCAGCTTGGTAGTAGCGGCTAAAATACAAGAGACCCAGTACTTC.

V is TRBV19 and J is TRBJ2-7; 8 nucleotides line up with TRBD1. Germline V gives CDR1 LNHDA, CDR2 SQIVND (reference sequence). With 3 bases clipped from V and 2 bases from J, the junction kept 3 bases outside the gene matches. The CDR3 runs 14 residues. The DNA for the CDR3 is TGTGCCAGTAGTATGGGCAGGGGGCCCTACGAGCAGTACTTC. It codes for CASSMGRGPYEQYF. The variable domain in full, completed from reference TRBV19 and TRBJ2-7, reads DGGITQSPKYLFRKEGQNVTLSCEQNLNHDAMYWYRQDPGQGLRLIYYSQIVNDFQKGDIAEGYSVSREKKESFPLTVTSAQKNPTAFYLCASSMGRGPYEQYFGPGTRLTVT.

This clone counts as medium-sized. V is TRBV10-3 and J is TRBJ1-1; the match to TRBD1 covers 7 bases. The CDR3 covers 20 residues. Per germline, CDR1 ENHRY and CDR2 SYGVKD. Germline trimming cut 0 bases from V and 7 bases from J; bases unmatched to any gene: 23. The CDR3 loop is CAISESPLRTTQGRRGEAFF. The CDR3 nucleotides are TGTGCCATCAGTGAGTCGCCTCTACGGACCACACAGGGGAGGAGGGGTGAAGCTTTCTTT.

This rearrangement joins TRBV29-1 to TRBJ2-3; D unresolved. Trimming took off 4 bases at V and 8 bases at J, with 13 bases between the two ends. Germline assignment: CDR1 SQVTM and CDR2 ANQGSEA. The CDR3 loop spans 12 amino acids. The CDR3 coding sequence is TGCAGCGTTGGGCTCAGGTCGAGTACGCAGTATTTT. Amino acids: CSVGLRSSTQYF.